This TCR beta chain was sequenced during a study of neoadjuvant anti-PD-1 for oral cavity cancer. Background on the study: Non-progressing patients received a fourth nivolumab dose near day 43, then surgery on days 50-56.

These newly diagnosed stage II-IVA oral cavity squamous cell carcinoma patients had no prior systemic or radiation treatment. Per the germline V gene, CDR1 is SGHTA and CDR2 is FQGNSA. The trim removed 5 bases at V and 5 bases at J, leaving 10 bases unmatched. CDR3 length: 15 residues. Study-level findings and limits: Post-nivolumab, blood T cell clonality was significantly elevated in non-responders. TCR analyses covered only a few patients per response group.

A remark on this clone: The antigen remains unidentified.

TCRdb's copy holds only in-frame clones and misses some; the assay was immunoSEQ multiplex PCR. The sample records thousands of clones, around 77% being singletons. The material was PBMCs, obtained before nivolumab (anti-PD-1) treatment. This rearrangement joins TRBV7-2 to TRBJ2-5; TRBD2 aligns across 8 bases. The TCR comes from a person between 40 and 85 years old with oral cavity squamous cell carcinoma. For the CDR3, the DNA is TGTGCCAGCAGCCCCCGGACTAGCTTGGTTGAGACCCAGTACTTC. Translated: CASSPRTSLVETQYF.